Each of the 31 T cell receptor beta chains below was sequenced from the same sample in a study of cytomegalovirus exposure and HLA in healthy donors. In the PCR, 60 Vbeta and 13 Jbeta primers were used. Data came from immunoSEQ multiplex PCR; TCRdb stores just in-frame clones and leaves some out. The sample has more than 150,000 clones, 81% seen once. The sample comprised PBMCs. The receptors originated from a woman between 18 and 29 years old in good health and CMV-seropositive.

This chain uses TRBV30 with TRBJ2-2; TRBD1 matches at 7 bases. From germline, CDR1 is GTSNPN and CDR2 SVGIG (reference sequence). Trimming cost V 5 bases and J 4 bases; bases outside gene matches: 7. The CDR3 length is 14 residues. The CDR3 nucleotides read TGTGCCTGGCTTAGTAACAGGGGCACCGGGGAGCTGTTTTTT. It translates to CAWLSNRGTGELFF.

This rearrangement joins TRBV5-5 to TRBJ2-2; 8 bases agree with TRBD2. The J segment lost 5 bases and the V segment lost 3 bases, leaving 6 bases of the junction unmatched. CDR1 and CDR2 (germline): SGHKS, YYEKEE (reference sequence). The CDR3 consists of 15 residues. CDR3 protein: CASSSRQRGTGELFF. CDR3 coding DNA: TGTGCCAGCAGCTCGAGGCAGCGGGGGACCGGGGAGCTGTTTTTT.

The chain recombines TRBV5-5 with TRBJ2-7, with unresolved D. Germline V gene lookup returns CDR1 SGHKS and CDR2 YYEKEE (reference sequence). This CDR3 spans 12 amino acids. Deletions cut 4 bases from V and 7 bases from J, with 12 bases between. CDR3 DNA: TGTGCCAGCAGCCTCCCCCTAATAGAGCAGTACTTC. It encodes CASSLPLIEQYF.

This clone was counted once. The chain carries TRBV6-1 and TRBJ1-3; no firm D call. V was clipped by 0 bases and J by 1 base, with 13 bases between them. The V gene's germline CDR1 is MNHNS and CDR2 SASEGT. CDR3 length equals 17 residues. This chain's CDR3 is CASSEAVGFGSGNTIYF. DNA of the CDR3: TGTGCCAGCAGTGAAGCGGTCGGATTCGGGTCTGGAAACACCATATATTTT.

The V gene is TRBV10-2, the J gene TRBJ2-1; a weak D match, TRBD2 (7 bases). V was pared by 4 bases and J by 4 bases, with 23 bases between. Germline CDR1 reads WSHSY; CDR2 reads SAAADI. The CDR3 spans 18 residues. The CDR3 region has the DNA TGCGCCAGCAGTGCATCGAGGGGGGGGGCCGGCAAATACAATGAGCAGTTCTTC. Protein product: CASSASRGGAGKYNEQFF.

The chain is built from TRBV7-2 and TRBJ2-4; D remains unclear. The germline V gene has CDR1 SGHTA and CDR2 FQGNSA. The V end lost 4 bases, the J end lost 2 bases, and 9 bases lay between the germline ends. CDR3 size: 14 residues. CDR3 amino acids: CASSSPGPKNIQYF. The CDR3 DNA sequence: TGTGCCAGCAGCTCCCCAGGCCCCAAAAACATTCAGTACTTC.

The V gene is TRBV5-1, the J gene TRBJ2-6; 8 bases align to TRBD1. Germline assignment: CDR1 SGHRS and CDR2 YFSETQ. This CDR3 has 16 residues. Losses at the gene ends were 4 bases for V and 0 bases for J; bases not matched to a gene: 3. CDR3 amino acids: CASSTGQGSGANVLTF. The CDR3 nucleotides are TGCGCCAGCAGCACCGGACAGGGCTCTGGGGCCAACGTCCTGACTTTC.

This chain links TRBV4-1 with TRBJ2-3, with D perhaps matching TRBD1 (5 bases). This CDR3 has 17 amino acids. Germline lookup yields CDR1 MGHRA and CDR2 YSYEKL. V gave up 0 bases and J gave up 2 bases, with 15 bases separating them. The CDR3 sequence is CASSQDQGRFNTDTQYF. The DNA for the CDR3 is TGCGCCAGCAGCCAAGACCAGGGCCGATTCAACACAGATACGCAGTATTTT.

CDR3 bases: TGTGCCAGCACCCCGGCTAGCGGGGGGGCAGAGACCCAGTACTTC. Amino acids: CASTPASGGAETQYF. The rearrangement links TRBV11-2 to TRBJ2-5; 12 nucleotides line up with TRBD2. Trimming took 7 bases from V and 4 from J; bases not matched to a gene: 7. The CDR3 is 15 residues long. CDR1 is SGHAT, CDR2 FQNNGV, per germline. The full variable domain, rest sourced from reference TRBV11-2 and TRBJ2-5, is EAGVAQSPRYKIIEKRQSVAFWCNPISGHATLYWYQQILGQGPKLLIQFQNNGVVDDSQLPKDRFSAERLKGVDSTLKIQPAKLEDSAVYLCASTPASGGAETQYFGPGTRLLVL.

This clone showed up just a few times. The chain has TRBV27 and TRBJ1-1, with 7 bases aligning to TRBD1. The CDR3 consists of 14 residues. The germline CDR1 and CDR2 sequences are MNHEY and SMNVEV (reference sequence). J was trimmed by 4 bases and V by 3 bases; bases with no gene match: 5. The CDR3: CASSFQGDVTEAFF. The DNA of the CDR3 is TGTGCCAGCAGTTTTCAGGGGGACGTCACTGAAGCTTTCTTT.

CDR3 loop: CASSSGGGGTDTQYF. In nucleotides, the CDR3 is TGTGCCAGCAGTTCGGGCGGGGGGGGCACAGATACGCAGTATTTT. The gene calls are TRBV6-6 and TRBJ2-3; 9 nucleotides line up with TRBD2. Germline values: CDR1 MNHNY, CDR2 SVGAGI (reference sequence). The CDR3 contains 15 residues. Trimming cost V 4 bases and J 1 base; bases outside gene matches: 3.

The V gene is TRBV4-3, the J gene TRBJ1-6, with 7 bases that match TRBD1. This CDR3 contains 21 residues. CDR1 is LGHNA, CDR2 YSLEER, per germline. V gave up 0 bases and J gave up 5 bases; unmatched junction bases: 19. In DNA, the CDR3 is TGCGCCAGCAGCCAAGAGGTAGTAGACAGGGAGCCCCGGCTGGATAATTCACCCCTCCACTTT. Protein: CASSQEVVDREPRLDNSPLHF.

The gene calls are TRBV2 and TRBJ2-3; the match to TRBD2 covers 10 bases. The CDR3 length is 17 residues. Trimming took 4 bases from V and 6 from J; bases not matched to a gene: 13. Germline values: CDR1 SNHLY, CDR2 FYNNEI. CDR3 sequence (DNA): TGTGCCAGCAGTGTCCCGGCTTTAGCGGGGGGCAGGGATACGCAGTATTTT. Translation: CASSVPALAGGRDTQYF.

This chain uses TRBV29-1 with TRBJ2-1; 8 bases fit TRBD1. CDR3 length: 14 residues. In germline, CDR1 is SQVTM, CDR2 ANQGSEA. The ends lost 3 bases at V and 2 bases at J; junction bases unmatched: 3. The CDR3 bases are TGCAGCGTTGATGGGACAGGTACCTACAATGAGCAGTTCTTC. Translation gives CSVDGTGTYNEQFF.

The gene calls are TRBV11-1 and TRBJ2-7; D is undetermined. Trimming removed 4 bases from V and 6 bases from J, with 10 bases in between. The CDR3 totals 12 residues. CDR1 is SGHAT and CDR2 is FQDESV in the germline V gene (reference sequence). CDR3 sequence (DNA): TGTGCCAGCAGCTCGGGTAAGCCCGAGCAGTACTTC. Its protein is CASSSGKPEQYF.

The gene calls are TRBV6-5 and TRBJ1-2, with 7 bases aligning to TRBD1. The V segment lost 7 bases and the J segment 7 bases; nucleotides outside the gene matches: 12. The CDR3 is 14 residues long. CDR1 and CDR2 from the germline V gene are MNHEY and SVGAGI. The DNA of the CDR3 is TGTGCCAGCACCAGGGGGGCAGGGAGCAGTGGCTACACCTTC. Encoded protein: CASTRGAGSSGYTF.

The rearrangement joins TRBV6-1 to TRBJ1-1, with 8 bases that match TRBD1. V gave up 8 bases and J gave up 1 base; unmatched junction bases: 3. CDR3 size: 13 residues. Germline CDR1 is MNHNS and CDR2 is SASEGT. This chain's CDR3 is CASRTGPNTEAFF. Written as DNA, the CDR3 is TGTGCCAGCCGGACAGGGCCGAACACTGAAGCTTTCTTT.

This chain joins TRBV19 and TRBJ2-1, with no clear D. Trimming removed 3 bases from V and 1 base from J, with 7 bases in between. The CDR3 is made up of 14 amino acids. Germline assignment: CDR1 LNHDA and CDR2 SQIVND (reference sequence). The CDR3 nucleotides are TGTGCCAGTAGTATTGGCTGGTCCTACAATGAGCAGTTCTTC. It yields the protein CASSIGWSYNEQFF.

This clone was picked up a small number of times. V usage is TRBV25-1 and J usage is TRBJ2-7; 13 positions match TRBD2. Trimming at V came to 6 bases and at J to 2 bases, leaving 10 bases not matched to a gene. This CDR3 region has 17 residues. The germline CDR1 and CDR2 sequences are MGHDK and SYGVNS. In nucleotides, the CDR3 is TGTGCCAGCAGGGGGACTAGCGGGGTTCTTTGGACCTACGAGCAGTACGTC. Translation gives CASRGTSGVLWTYEQYV.

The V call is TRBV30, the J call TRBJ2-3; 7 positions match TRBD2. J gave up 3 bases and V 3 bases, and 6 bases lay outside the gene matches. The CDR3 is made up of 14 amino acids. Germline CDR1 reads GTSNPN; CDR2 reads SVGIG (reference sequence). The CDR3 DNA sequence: TGTGCCTGGAGCAAGGGGCGGGGGACAGATACGCAGTATTTT. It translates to CAWSKGRGTDTQYF.

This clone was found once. The CDR3 DNA is TGTGCCAGCAGCTTAGCTAGCGGGACCTCCTCCACCGGGGAGCTGTTTTTT. Protein: CASSLASGTSSTGELFF. The chain carries TRBV7-9 and TRBJ2-2; 8 nucleotides match TRBD2. The CDR3 is 17 amino acids. Germline assignment: CDR1 SEHNR and CDR2 FQNEAQ (reference sequence). Unmatched junction bases numbered 7, after V lost 0 bases and J lost 4 bases. Based on the CDR3 plus reference TRBV7-9 and TRBJ2-2, the full variable domain is DTGVSQNPRHKITKRGQNVTFRCDPISEHNRLYWYRQTLGQGPEFLTYFQNEAQLEKSRLLSDRFSAERPKGSFSTLEIQRTEQGDSAMYLCASSLASGTSSTGELFFGEGSRLTVL.

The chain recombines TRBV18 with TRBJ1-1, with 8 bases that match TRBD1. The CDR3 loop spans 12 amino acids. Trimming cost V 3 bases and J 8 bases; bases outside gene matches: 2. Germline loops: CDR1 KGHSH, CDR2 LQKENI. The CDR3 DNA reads TGTGCCAGCTCACCTCCAGGGGGCGAAGCTTTCTTT. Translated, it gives CASSPPGGEAFF.

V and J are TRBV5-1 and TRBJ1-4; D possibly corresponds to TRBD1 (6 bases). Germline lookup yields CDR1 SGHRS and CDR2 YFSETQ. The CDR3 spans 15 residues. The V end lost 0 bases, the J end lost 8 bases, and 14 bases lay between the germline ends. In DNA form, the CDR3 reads TGCGCCAGCAGCTTGGTCAGGGGCGCTGGGGAAAAACTGTTTTTT. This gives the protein CASSLVRGAGEKLFF.

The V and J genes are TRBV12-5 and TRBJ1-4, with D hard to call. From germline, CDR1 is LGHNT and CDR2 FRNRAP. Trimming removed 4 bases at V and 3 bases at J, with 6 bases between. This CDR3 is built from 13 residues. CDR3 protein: CASGSNANEKLFF. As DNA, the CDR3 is TGTGCTAGTGGTTCTAATGCTAATGAAAAACTGTTTTTT.

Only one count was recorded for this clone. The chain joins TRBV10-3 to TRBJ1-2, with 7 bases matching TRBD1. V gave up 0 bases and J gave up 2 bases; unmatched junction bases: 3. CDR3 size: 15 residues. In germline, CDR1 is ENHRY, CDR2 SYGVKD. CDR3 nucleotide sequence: TGTGCCATCAGTGAGTCGCGACAGGGCAACTATGGCTACACCTTC. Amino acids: CAISESRQGNYGYTF.

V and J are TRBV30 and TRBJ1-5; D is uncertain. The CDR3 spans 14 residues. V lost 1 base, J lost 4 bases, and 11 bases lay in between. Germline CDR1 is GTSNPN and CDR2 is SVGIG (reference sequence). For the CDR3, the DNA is TGTGCCTGGAGTGGAGGGTCTAGGAATCAGCCCCAGCATTTT. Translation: CAWSGGSRNQPQHF.

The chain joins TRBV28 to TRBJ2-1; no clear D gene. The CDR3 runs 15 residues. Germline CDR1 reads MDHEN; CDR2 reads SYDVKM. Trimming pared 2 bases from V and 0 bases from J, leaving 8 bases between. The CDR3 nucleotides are TGTGCCAGCAGTTTAGGTTTTAGCTCCTACAATGAGCAGTTCTTC. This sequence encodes CASSLGFSSYNEQFF.

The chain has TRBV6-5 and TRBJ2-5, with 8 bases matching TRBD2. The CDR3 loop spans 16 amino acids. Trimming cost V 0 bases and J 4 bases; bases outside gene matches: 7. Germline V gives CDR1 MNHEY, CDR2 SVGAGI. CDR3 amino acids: CASSYSRPGGLETQYF. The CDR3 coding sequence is TGTGCCAGCAGTTACTCGCGGCCGGGAGGGTTAGAGACCCAGTACTTC.

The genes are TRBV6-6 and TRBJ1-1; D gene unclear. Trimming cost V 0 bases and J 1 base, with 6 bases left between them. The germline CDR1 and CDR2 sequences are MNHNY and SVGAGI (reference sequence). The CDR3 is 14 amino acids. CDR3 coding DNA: TGTGCCAGCAGTTACTCGGAGGGGAACACTGAAGCTTTCTTT. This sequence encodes CASSYSEGNTEAFF.

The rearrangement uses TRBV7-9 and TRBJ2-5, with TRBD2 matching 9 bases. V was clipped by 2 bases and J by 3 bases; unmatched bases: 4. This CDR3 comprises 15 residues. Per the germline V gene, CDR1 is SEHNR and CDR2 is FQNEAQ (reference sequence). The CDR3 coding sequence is TGTGCCAGCAGCTTATATAGCGGGGGAGAAGAGACCCAGTACTTC. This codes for CASSLYSGGEETQYF. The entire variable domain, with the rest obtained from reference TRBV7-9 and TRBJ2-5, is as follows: DTGVSQNPRHKITKRGQNVTFRCDPISEHNRLYWYRQTLGQGPEFLTYFQNEAQLEKSRLLSDRFSAERPKGSFSTLEIQRTEQGDSAMYLCASSLYSGGEETQYFGPGTRLLVL.

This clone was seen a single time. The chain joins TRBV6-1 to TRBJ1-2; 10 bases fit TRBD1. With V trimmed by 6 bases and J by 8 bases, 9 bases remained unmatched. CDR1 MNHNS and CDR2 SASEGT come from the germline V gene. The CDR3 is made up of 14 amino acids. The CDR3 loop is CASSGTGDGRGYTF. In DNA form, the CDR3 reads TGTGCCAGCAGCGGGACAGGGGACGGACGCGGCTACACCTTC.